Shown below are 19 T cell receptor beta chains from a single sample sequenced in a study of Ad26.COV2.S vaccination and SARS-CoV-2 variants. Noted treatment: approximately 18 received Ad26.COV2.S at low or high dose, single or two shots; about 5 received placebo; per-sample allocation not given. Collection of the samples took place on day 63 after the first injection of vaccine or placebo. TCRdb's copy holds only in-frame clones and misses some; the assay was immunoSEQ multiplex PCR. Here the sample spans some 480,000 clones, around 90% being singletons. The input for sequencing was peripheral blood, taken in a trial of Ad26.COV2.S vaccine versus placebo. The receptors derive from a person aged 18-65 years who received the Ad26.COV2.S COVID-19 vaccine or a placebo.

The rearrangement joins TRBV7-2 to TRBJ2-1; the D is unclear. The CDR3 is 13 amino acids. Trimming took 4 bases from V and 6 from J, leaving 10 bases between them. Germline loops: CDR1 SGHTA, CDR2 FQGNSA. Written as DNA, the CDR3 is TGTGCCAGCAGCTCCAAGCGATCCAATGAGCAGTTCTTC. This gives the protein CASSSKRSNEQFF. The full variable domain, with the rest looked up from reference TRBV7-2 and TRBJ2-1, is GAGVSQSPSNKVTEKGKDVELRCDPISGHTALYWYRQSLGQGLEFLIYFQGNSAPDKSGLPSDRFSAERTGGSVSTLTIQRTQQEDSAVYLCASSSKRSNEQFFGPGTRLTVL.

The chain links TRBV6-5 to TRBJ2-7; D possibly matches TRBD1 or TRBD2 (5 bases each). V lost 7 bases to trimming and J lost 2 bases, with 12 bases between them. Germline V CDR1 and CDR2: MNHEY, SVGAGI. The CDR3 is 13 residues long. CDR3 residues: CASTPGRPYEQYF. CDR3 DNA: TGTGCCAGCACCCCGGGGCGACCCTACGAGCAGTACTTC.

This chain joins TRBV7-9 and TRBJ2-7; 9 bases align to TRBD1. Germline V lookup: CDR1 SEHNR, CDR2 FQNEAQ (reference sequence). The CDR3 spans 16 residues. With V trimmed by 0 bases and J by 6 bases, 9 bases remained unmatched. CDR3 sequence: CASSLARGTGTGEQYF. CDR3 nucleotide sequence: TGTGCCAGCAGCTTAGCCCGCGGGACAGGGACTGGCGAGCAGTACTTC.

V gene TRBV2 combines with J gene TRBJ1-4; D is perhaps TRBD1 (6 bases). Trimming stripped 7 bases from V and 5 bases from J, with 11 bases between. CDR1 is SNHLY, CDR2 FYNNEI, per germline. The CDR3 extends over 13 amino acids. The CDR3 reads CASKGGPNEKLFF. Here the CDR3 DNA reads TGTGCCAGCAAAGGGGGGCCGAATGAAAAACTGTTTTTT.

The rearrangement uses TRBV4-2 and TRBJ2-3; 9 bases are shared with TRBD2. This CDR3 is 14 amino acids long. Germline assignment: CDR1 LGHNA and CDR2 YNFKEQ. The J segment lost 14 bases and the V segment lost 0 bases, leaving 9 bases of the junction unmatched. The CDR3 sequence: CASSQEASGTSPYF. The CDR3 DNA follows: TGTGCCAGCAGCCAAGAGGCCTCCGGGACTAGCCCGTATTTT.

Only a few counts were recorded for this clone. V and J are TRBV7-9 and TRBJ2-7; D is perhaps TRBD1 or TRBD2 (5 bases each). Germline CDR1 is SEHNR and CDR2 is FQNEAQ (reference sequence). The CDR3 is 15 amino acids. Trimming removed 5 bases at V and 2 bases at J, with 16 bases between. CDR3 DNA sequence: TGTGCCAGCAGCCCCCGGGGCAACCGAGCCTACGAGCAGTACTTC. The encoded protein is CASSPRGNRAYEQYF.

This chain connects TRBV7-3 to TRBJ2-5, with a possible D match to TRBD1 (5 bases). This CDR3 has 12 residues. V gave up 8 bases and J gave up 4 bases, with 11 bases separating them. Germline CDR1 reads SGHTA; CDR2 reads FQGTGA. CDR3 nucleotide sequence: TGTGCCAGCGAACCCAGGGCAGAGACCCAGTACTTC. Translating it yields CASEPRAETQYF.

The J gene is TRBJ2-1, the V gene TRBV10-3; tentative D call: TRBD2 (6 bases). Trimming shortened V by 7 bases and J by 4 bases, and 14 bases separated the two germline ends. Germline values: CDR1 ENHRY, CDR2 SYGVKD. The CDR3 is 14 residues long. CDR3 coding DNA: TGTGCCATCAAGGGTAGCGGACAATACAATGAGCAGTTCTTC. Amino acid sequence: CAIKGSGQYNEQFF.

V usage is TRBV29-1 and J usage is TRBJ2-3; 10 bases map to TRBD2. The CDR3 sequence is 14 residues long. Trimming removed 4 bases from V and 3 bases from J; junction bases left unmatched: 4. Germline V gene sequence: CDR1 SQVTM, CDR2 ANQGSEA. In DNA form, the CDR3 reads TGCAGCGTTGGGCTAGCGGGAGTGACAGATACGCAGTATTTT. Translation: CSVGLAGVTDTQYF.

J is TRBJ1-1 and V is TRBV4-1; D gene unclear. Germline CDR1 and CDR2: MGHRA and YSYEKL. This CDR3 is built from 16 residues. Trimming removed 1 base at V and 4 bases at J, with 16 bases between. The CDR3 nucleotides are TGCGCCAGCAGCCAAGCCATTGTGGCTCGGGGCACTGAAGCTTTCTTT. Translated: CASSQAIVARGTEAFF.

The J gene is TRBJ1-5, the V gene TRBV28, with D unclear. V was cut by 4 bases and J by 11 bases, with 12 bases left in between. This CDR3 comprises 12 residues. The germline V gene has CDR1 MDHEN and CDR2 SYDVKM. The CDR3 DNA sequence: TGTGCCAGCAGTTCCCCTTTACAATCCCAGCATTTT. As protein: CASSSPLQSQHF.

The chain joins TRBV7-8 to TRBJ1-1; D uncertain. The CDR3 is 14 residues long. Germline V lookup: CDR1 SGHVS, CDR2 FQNEAQ. Trimming removed 5 bases at V and 7 bases at J, with 17 bases between. The CDR3 spells CASSLNNGPSEAFF. CDR3 coding DNA: TGTGCCAGCAGCCTAAATAATGGCCCCAGTGAAGCTTTCTTT.

The gene calls are TRBV28 and TRBJ2-3; no firm D call. CDR1 is MDHEN, CDR2 SYDVKM, per germline. The CDR3 length is 12 residues. V was clipped by 3 bases and J by 10 bases, with 11 bases between them. This chain's CDR3 is CASSFGPRAQYF. Written as DNA, the CDR3 is TGTGCCAGCAGTTTTGGGCCCAGAGCGCAGTATTTT.

The rearrangement joins TRBV29-1 to TRBJ1-2, with D hard to call. Trimming shortened V by 4 bases and J by 8 bases, and 11 bases separated the two germline ends. Germline V gives CDR1 SQVTM, CDR2 ANQGSEA. There are 11 residues in the CDR3. The CDR3: CSVVRVHGYTF. For the CDR3, the DNA is TGCAGCGTTGTACGGGTACACGGCTACACCTTC.

The chain is built from TRBV6-2 or TRBV6-3 and TRBJ1-2; the D is unclear. CDR1 and CDR2 (germline): MNHEY, SVGEGT. This CDR3 has 12 amino acids. Trimming removed 5 bases from V and 8 bases from J, with 12 bases in between. DNA for the CDR3: TGTGCCAGCAGTGACGCCCGGCAGGGCTACACCTTC. Translation gives CASSDARQGYTF.

This rearrangement joins TRBV19 to TRBJ1-3, with unresolved D. V was trimmed by 5 bases and J by 2 bases, leaving 10 bases between them. CDR1 LNHDA and CDR2 SQIVND come from the germline V gene (reference sequence). The CDR3 spans 14 residues. CDR3 sequence (DNA): TGTGCCAGTAGTTTGACGGCGACTGGAAACACCATATATTTT. This codes for CASSLTATGNTIYF.

This clone was seen a handful of times. V is TRBV24-1 and J is TRBJ2-5, with D perhaps matching TRBD2 (6 bases). V was trimmed by 1 base and J by 8 bases, leaving 7 bases between them. Per the germline V gene, CDR1 is KGHDR and CDR2 is SFDVKD. The CDR3 loop spans 12 amino acids. The CDR3 DNA reads as TGTGCCACCAGTGATTTTGGGACTACCCAGTACTTC. Translation gives CATSDFGTTQYF.

The rearrangement uses TRBV2 and TRBJ2-1; no reliable D call. V was clipped by 4 bases and J by 9 bases, with 16 bases between them. CDR3 length: 14 amino acids. CDR1 and CDR2 from the germline V gene are SNHLY and FYNNEI. In DNA form, the CDR3 reads TGTGCCAGCAGTGCTCAACCTAGGGCAGGTGAGCAGTTCTTC. This codes for CASSAQPRAGEQFF.

The V and J genes are TRBV7-2 and TRBJ1-2, with D perhaps TRBD1 (5 bases). V was cut by 5 bases and J by 9 bases, with 22 bases left in between. The germline CDR1 and CDR2 sequences are SGHTA and FQGNSA. This CDR3 contains 15 residues. The CDR3 DNA follows: TGTGCCAGCAGCCCAGTGATTATGGGACTGAAGAGCTACACCTTC. It yields the protein CASSPVIMGLKSYTF.